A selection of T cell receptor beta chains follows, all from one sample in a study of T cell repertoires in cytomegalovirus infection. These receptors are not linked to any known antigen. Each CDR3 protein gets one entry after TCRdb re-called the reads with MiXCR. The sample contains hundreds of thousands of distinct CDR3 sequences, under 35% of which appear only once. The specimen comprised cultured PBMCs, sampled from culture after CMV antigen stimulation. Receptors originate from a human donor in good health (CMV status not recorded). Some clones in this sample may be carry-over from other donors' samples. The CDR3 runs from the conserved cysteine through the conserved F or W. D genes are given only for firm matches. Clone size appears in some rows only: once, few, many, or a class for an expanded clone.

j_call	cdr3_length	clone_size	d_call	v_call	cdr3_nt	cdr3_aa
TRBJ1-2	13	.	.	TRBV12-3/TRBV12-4	TGTGCCAGCAGTTTAGGGGCAGGGGATGGCTACACCTTC	CASSLGAGDGYTF
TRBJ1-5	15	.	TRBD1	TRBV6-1	TGTGCCAGCAGTGAACAGGGACAGAGCAATCAGCCCCAGCATTTT	CASSEQGQSNQPQHF
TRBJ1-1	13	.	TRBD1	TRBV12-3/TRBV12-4	TGTGCCAGCAGTAGGGGACAGGGGAGAGGGGCTTTCTTT	CASSRGQGRGAFF
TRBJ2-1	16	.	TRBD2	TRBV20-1	TGCAGTGCTAGAGAACTGAGACTAGCGGGAGCATATGAGCAGTTCTTC	CSARELRLAGAYEQFF
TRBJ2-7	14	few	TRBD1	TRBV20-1	TGCAGTGCTAGAGCCGGGACAGACAAAGGAGCACAGTACTTC	CSARAGTDKGAQYF
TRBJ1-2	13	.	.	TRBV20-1	TGCAGTGCTAGAACCCCATCGGGCTATGGCTACACCTTC	CSARTPSGYGYTF
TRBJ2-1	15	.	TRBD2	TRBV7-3	TGTGCCAGCAGCTTGGGGCGGGAGAGACACAATGAGCAGTTCTTC	CASSLGRERHNEQFF
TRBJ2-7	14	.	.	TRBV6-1	TGTGCCAGCAGTGAATGGGGTAGCTCCTACGAGCAGTACTTC	CASSEWGSSYEQYF
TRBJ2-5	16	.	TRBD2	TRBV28	TGTGCCAGCAGTGCTCTGTGGAGCGGGAGGGAAGAGACCCAGTACTTC	CASSALWSGREETQYF
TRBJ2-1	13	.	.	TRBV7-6	TGTGCCAGCAGCGCGGAAAGAGGGGAAGAGCAGTTCTTC	CASSAERGEEQFF